This TCR beta chain was documented in a study of response to subunit inactivated influenza vaccine. On this clonotype itself: Its antigen is unidentified.

TCRdb analysed the RT-PCR reads with MiXCR anew, one entry per CDR3 protein. The sample carries hundreds of thousands of distinct CDR3 sequences, 13% to 15% recorded once. Broader study findings: Few new T cells, the authors suggested, are recruited by each seasonal influenza vaccination.

With 7 bases clipped from V and 4 bases from J, the junction kept 8 bases outside the gene matches. CDR3 size: 15 residues. Per germline, CDR1 MNHEY and CDR2 SVGAGI. The clonotype was recovered from a man aged 45-60 years who received an inactivated influenza vaccine. The material was PBMCs from blood, obtained around 14 days before vaccination. The chain couples TRBV6-5 to TRBJ1-5; 9 bases map to TRBD1. CDR3 amino acids: CASKFGTGINQPQHF. As DNA, the CDR3 is TGTGCCAGCAAGTTCGGGACAGGGATAAATCAGCCCCAGCATTTT.